Sequencing of this T cell receptor beta chain was carried out in a study of cytomegalovirus exposure and HLA in healthy donors. For the study at large: A later analysis reported the same platform for the roughly 110 validation repertoires and the approximately 670 first-cohort repertoires. Study-level results: Most TCR sequences were seen very rarely across donors, but some public TCRs occurred in many. According to a subsequent analysis, TCR clusters identified in the first cohort showed a tendency to co-occur across the 110 or so validation repertoires.

The protocol was immunoSEQ multiplex PCR, while the TCRdb copy is restricted to in-frame clones and leaves out a portion. The sample shows about 160,000 clones, roughly nine tenths of them seen only once. Between the trimmed V and J ends, which lost 2 bases and 5 bases, there was a span of 14 bases. From germline, CDR1 is SGDLS and CDR2 YYNGEE. The CDR3 has 15 residues. In this sample, this clone turned up once. Its cognate antigen is unknown. The chain combines TRBV9 with TRBJ1-5, with a tentative D call TRBD1 (5 bases). The origin of this receptor is a woman in her 30s in good health and CMV-seronegative. The specimen sequenced was PBMCs. CDR3 in amino acids: CASSVSGDLYQPQHF. CDR3 sequence (DNA): TGTGCCAGCAGCGTTTCGGGGGATCTTTATCAGCCCCAGCATTTT. Based on the CDR3 plus reference TRBV9 and TRBJ1-5, the full variable domain is DSGVTQTPKHLITATGQRVTLRCSPRSGDLSVYWYQQSLDQGLQFLIQYYNGEERAKGNILERFSAQQFPDLHSELNLSSLELGDSALYFCASSVSGDLYQPQHFGDGTRLSIL.